The 10 T cell receptor beta chains in this list originate from one sample, sequenced in a study of response to subunit inactivated influenza vaccine. From the RT-PCR reads, TCRdb called clonotypes with MiXCR, one entry per CDR3 protein. The sample consists of approximately 520,000 distinct CDR3 sequences, approximately 16% of them appearing once. This sample comprised CD4+ T cells sorted from PBMCs, obtained around 25 months after vaccination. These receptor sequences come from a man aged 45 to 75 who received an inactivated influenza vaccine.

J is TRBJ2-7 and V is TRBV7-9, with 7 nucleotides matching TRBD1. Germline CDR1 and CDR2: SEHNR and FQNEAQ (reference sequence). The CDR3 runs to 14 residues. The junction had 7 bases not matched to a gene; V was cut back by 5 bases and J by 3 bases. In DNA, the CDR3 is TGTGCCAGCAGCGCCCGGGACAGTCGCTACGAGCAGTACTTC. Translation: CASSARDSRYEQYF.

The V gene is TRBV7-2, the J gene TRBJ2-5; TRBD2 matches 14 bases. Germline V gives CDR1 SGHTA, CDR2 FQGNSA. The junction had 9 bases not matched to a gene; V was cut back by 5 bases and J by 13 bases. This CDR3 has 14 residues. In DNA, the CDR3 is TGTGCCAGCAGCACGACTAGCGGGGGGGAGTCTTGGTACTTC. Protein product: CASSTTSGGESWYF. The full variable domain, completed using reference TRBV7-2 and TRBJ2-5, is GAGVSQSPSNKVTEKGKDVELRCDPISGHTALYWYRQSLGQGLEFLIYFQGNSAPDKSGLPSDRFSAERTGGSVSTLTIQRTQQEDSAVYLCASSTTSGGESWYFGPGTRLLVL.

The gene calls are TRBV29-1 and TRBJ2-1, with 13 bases aligning to TRBD2. The CDR3 is 15 amino acids. CDR1 is SQVTM, CDR2 ANQGSEA, per germline. V was pared by 6 bases and J by 2 bases, with 4 bases of the junction left unmatched. CDR3 region: CSVLGLAGAYNEQFF. The CDR3 coding sequence is TGCAGCGTACTAGGACTAGCGGGGGCCTACAATGAGCAGTTCTTC.

This clonotype has only a few counts. The chain has TRBV4-2 and TRBJ2-7, with 16 positions matching TRBD2. After removal of 3 bases from V and 2 bases from J, the junction contained 10 bases not matched to a gene. Germline-derived CDR1 and CDR2 are LGHNA and YNFKEQ. The CDR3 is 19 amino acids. The CDR3 nucleotides are TGTGCCAGCAGCCAGCGGCGGGGGACTAGCGGGAGGGGAACCTACGAGCAGTACTTC. It translates to CASSQRRGTSGRGTYEQYF.

This clonotype was seen only a few times. This chain joins TRBV30 and TRBJ1-3; no clear D gene. V dropped 3 bases and J dropped 5 bases, with 14 bases sitting between them. In germline, CDR1 is GTSNPN, CDR2 SVGIG (reference sequence). The CDR3 totals 14 residues. The CDR3 sequence is CAWSTRGWRNTIYF. The CDR3 DNA reads as TGTGCCTGGAGCACTCGGGGTTGGCGAAACACCATATATTTT.

CDR3 protein: CASSGDRGLIEQYF. The CDR3 DNA follows: TGCGCCAGCAGCGGGGACAGGGGGCTTATCGAGCAGTACTTC. The chain couples TRBV5-1 to TRBJ2-7, with TRBD1 matching 12 bases. Germline loops: CDR1 SGHRS, CDR2 YFSETQ. The V and J ends lost 4 bases and 6 bases, in that order; junction bases with no gene match: 5. The CDR3 has 14 residues.

This chain links TRBV14 with TRBJ2-3; weak D call: TRBD1 (6 bases). CDR3 length: 14 residues. V dropped 4 bases and J dropped 2 bases, with 10 bases sitting between them. CDR1 is SGHDN and CDR2 is FVKESK in the germline V gene. The CDR3 coding sequence is TGTGCCAGCAGCCCCGCAGGGGCCACAGATACGCAGTATTTT. Its protein product is CASSPAGATDTQYF.

V gene TRBV5-1 combines with J gene TRBJ2-1; 12 bases align to TRBD2. The CDR3 contains 18 residues. J lost 2 bases, V lost 0 bases, and 6 bases had no gene match. CDR1 is SGHRS and CDR2 is YFSETQ in the germline V gene. The CDR3 loop reads CASSLAGLAGGPYNEQFF. The DNA for the CDR3 is TGCGCCAGCAGCTTGGCAGGGCTAGCGGGAGGGCCCTACAATGAGCAGTTCTTC.

This clonotype was seen just once. The gene calls are TRBV7-6 and TRBJ2-1, with D possibly TRBD2 on 7 matching bases. Germline CDR1 and CDR2: SGHVS and FNYEAQ. The CDR3 consists of 16 residues. V lost 5 bases to trimming and J lost 8 bases, with 22 bases between them. CDR3 nucleotide sequence: TGTGCCAGCAGCCTAAAGGGGGGGTCCGGTGTTGATGAGCAGTTCTTC. As protein: CASSLKGGSGVDEQFF.

This clonotype has only a few counts. This rearrangement joins TRBV7-2 to TRBJ2-5; D uncertain. The V gene's germline CDR1 is SGHTA and CDR2 FQGNSA. V was trimmed by 5 bases and J by 7 bases, leaving 17 bases between them. CDR3 size: 14 residues. The CDR3 nucleotides are TGTGCCAGCAGCCCCCCCGGGCTCGGTTCGACCCAGTACTTC. It encodes CASSPPGLGSTQYF.